The 27 T cell receptor beta chains listed next were all sequenced from one sample in a study of blood T cells in healthy people across ages. Next came a second PCR, run for roughly 6 to 11 cycles, which used a sample-barcoded 5' primer along with a J-beta primer mix. Each CDR3 protein is one row after TCRdb ran MiXCR on the 5' RACE reads. The data hold some 1,800,000 distinct CDR3 sequences, with about two fifths observed a single time. The sequencing input was blood. Receptors were obtained from a human donor in good health.

The CDR3 protein is CASSQDYGLGDNEKLFF. As DNA, the CDR3 is TGCGCCAGCAGCCAAGATTACGGCTTAGGGGATAATGAAAAACTGTTTTTT. The V gene is TRBV4-3, the J gene TRBJ1-4; possibly TRBD1 for D (5 bases). Trimming pared 0 bases from V and 4 bases from J, leaving 15 bases between. The CDR3 extends over 17 amino acids. Germline lookup yields CDR1 LGHNA and CDR2 YSLEER.

The chain combines TRBV3-1 with TRBJ2-7, with a weak D call TRBD2 (5 bases). The CDR3 runs 15 residues. Trimming took 0 bases from V and 1 from J, leaving 10 bases between them. Looked up from germline, CDR1 is LGHDT and CDR2 is YNNKEL (reference sequence). CDR3 amino acids: CASSQEIGLSYEQYF. The CDR3 DNA reads TGTGCCAGCAGCCAAGAAATAGGACTTTCCTACGAGCAGTACTTC.

Concerning this clonotype itself: A read error may account for a junction end that differs from germline. The gene calls are TRBV4-1 and TRBJ2-6, with 7 bases matching TRBD1. This CDR3 contains 16 residues. Germline V gene data show CDR1 as MGHRA and CDR2 as YSYEKL. In nucleotides, the CDR3 is TGCGCCAGCAGGGGGACAGCCAGCTCTGGGGCCAGCGTCCTGACTTTC. Translation: CASRGTASSGASVLTF.

A note on this clonotype: At one end the junction does not follow the germline gene, possibly because of a read error. This rearrangement joins TRBV7-7 to TRBJ2-3, with D possibly being TRBD1 or TRBD2 (5 bases each). The germline gives CDR1 SSHAT, CDR2 FNYEAQ (reference sequence). This CDR3 has 17 residues. CDR3 in amino acids: CASSPTPGQLLADTQYF. The DNA of the CDR3 is TGTGCTAGCAGCCCTACCCCCGGACAACTTCTAGCAGACACGCAGTATTTT.

In this sample, this clonotype turned up a few times. The chain uses TRBV4-1 and TRBJ2-5, with D tentatively TRBD2 (5 bases). Germline V gene lookup returns CDR1 MGHRA and CDR2 YSYEKL. The CDR3 runs to 16 residues. Trimming cost V 0 bases and J 7 bases, with 18 bases left between them. The CDR3 here is CASSQDLAQPRGTQYF. CDR3 coding DNA: TGCGCCAGCAGCCAAGATCTGGCTCAACCTCGGGGGACCCAGTACTTC.

With regard to this clonotype: Sequence at one end of the junction differs from germline and may be a read error. This chain connects TRBV12-3 or TRBV12-4 to TRBJ1-4; maybe TRBD1 (5 bases). CDR3 length: 15 residues. In nucleotides, the CDR3 is TGCGCCAGCAGTTCCCCCAGGGAAGCTAATGAAAAACTGTTTTTT. As protein: CASSSPREANEKLFF.

The genes are TRBV5-1 and TRBJ2-5, with 7 positions matching TRBD1. In germline, CDR1 is SGHRS, CDR2 YFSETQ. The CDR3 spans 18 residues. The V gene end was trimmed by 1 base and the J gene end by 1 base; junction bases not matched to a gene: 13. CDR3 amino acids: CASSLRDRRPGAQETQYF. CDR3 bases: TGCGCCAGCAGCTTGAGGGACAGACGTCCAGGGGCCCAAGAGACCCAGTACTTC.

This sequence joins TRBV11-2 and TRBJ2-3, with D possibly being TRBD2 (5 bases). The length of the CDR3 is 16 residues. V was shortened by 0 bases and J by 11 bases, with 21 bases between the two germline ends. The germline CDR1 and CDR2 sequences are SGHAT and FQNNGV. CDR3 coding DNA: TGTGCCAGCAGCTTAGATAGGAGGACGGCCCCACGATTGCAGTATTTT. Its translation is CASSLDRRTAPRLQYF.

This clonotype was seen a few times. The rearrangement links TRBV7-8 to TRBJ1-5; D is unresolved. Deletions cut 6 bases from V and 0 bases from J, with 12 bases between. Germline V gene lookup returns CDR1 SGHVS and CDR2 FQNEAQ. This CDR3 comprises 15 residues. This CDR3 reads CASSLLDYSNQPQHF. DNA of the CDR3: TGTGCCAGCAGTTTACTGGACTATAGCAATCAGCCCCAGCATTTT. Complete variable domain (other parts from reference TRBV7-8 and TRBJ1-5): GAGVSQSPRYKVAKRGQDVALRCDPISGHVSLFWYQQALGQGPEFLTYFQNEAQLDKSGLPSDRFFAERPEGSVSTLKIQRTQQEDSAVYLCASSLLDYSNQPQHFGDGTRLSIL.

This clonotype turned up a few times. The CDR3 DNA reads TGTGCCAGCAGTTACGGGTCAGAGACTAACTATGGCTACACCTTC. It codes for CASSYGSETNYGYTF. V and J are TRBV6-6 and TRBJ1-2; D is undetermined. This CDR3 has 15 amino acids. The germline gives CDR1 MNHNY, CDR2 SVGAGI (reference sequence). The V and J ends lost 2 bases and 0 bases respectively, with 10 bases between them.

The gene calls are TRBV29-1 and TRBJ2-5, with D maybe TRBD1 (6 bases). The DNA end lines up better with TRBJ2-7; the J call may be wrong. Germline lookup yields CDR1 SQVTM and CDR2 ANQGSEA. This CDR3 has 13 amino acids. The CDR3 DNA reads as TGCAGCGTCATGGACAGACGTAGCTCCGAGCAGTACTTC. It is translated as CSVMDRRSSEQYF.

The CDR3, as DNA: TGTGCCAGCGGGCTCCGGGACAGGGGGTTCACTGAAGCTTTCTTT. Translating gives CASGLRDRGFTEAFF. The rearrangement uses TRBV7-3 and TRBJ1-1, with 11 positions matching TRBD1. Germline CDR1 reads SGHTA; CDR2 reads FQGTGA. Trimming removed 8 bases from V and 4 bases from J; junction bases left unmatched: 9. This CDR3 has 15 residues.

The rearrangement joins TRBV6-2 or TRBV6-3 to TRBJ2-3; a possible D gene is TRBD2 (5 bases). The CDR3 extends over 15 amino acids. V dropped 5 bases and J dropped 0 bases, with 12 bases sitting between them. Per germline, CDR1 MNHEY and CDR2 SVGEGT. The CDR3 bases are TGTGCCAGCAGTCGACTACCTCCTAGCACAGATACGCAGTATTTT. Protein product: CASSRLPPSTDTQYF.

The rearrangement links TRBV7-2 to TRBJ2-7; TRBD2 matches 11 bases. Germline lookup yields CDR1 SGHTA and CDR2 FQGNSA. The V gene end was trimmed by 0 bases and the J gene end by 7 bases; junction bases not matched to a gene: 11. This CDR3 is 17 amino acids long. The CDR3 coding sequence is TGTGCCAGCAGCTTAGCTAGCGGGGGGGCGTCCTACAATGAGCAGTACTTC. It encodes CASSLASGGASYNEQYF. The full variable domain, in which reference TRBV7-2 and TRBJ2-7 provide the parts outside the CDR3, is GAGVSQSPSNKVTEKGKDVELRCDPISGHTALYWYRQSLGQGLEFLIYFQGNSAPDKSGLPSDRFSAERTGGSVSTLTIQRTQQEDSAVYLCASSLASGGASYNEQYFGPGTRLTVT.

This clonotype was seen just once. Being one base from a much bigger clone, this may be a read error. The DNA of the CDR3 is TGCGTCAGCAGCTTGTGGTCCGACTACGAGCAGTACTTC. It codes for CVSSLWSDYEQYF. The chain recombines TRBV5-1 with TRBJ2-7; no firm D call. The CDR3 is 13 amino acids. Germline loops: CDR1 SGHRS, CDR2 YFSETQ.

The chain has TRBV29-1 and TRBJ1-2; 7 bases are a match to TRBD1. This CDR3 has 12 residues. Germline V lookup: CDR1 SQVTM, CDR2 ANQGSEA. J lost 7 bases, V lost 7 bases, and 9 bases had no gene match. CDR3 region: CSAPTGDGGYTF. CDR3 nucleotide sequence: TGCAGCGCTCCAACAGGGGACGGTGGCTACACCTTC.

This clonotype appeared a few times. This chain joins TRBV5-6 and TRBJ1-2, with D possibly TRBD1 on 5 matching bases. This CDR3 region has 16 residues. Germline CDR1 is SGHDT and CDR2 is YYEEEE. Deletions cut 4 bases from V and 2 bases from J, with 18 bases between. This CDR3 reads CASSPVGGRTNYGYTF. For the CDR3, the DNA is TGTGCCAGCAGCCCGGTAGGTGGCCGGACAAACTATGGCTACACCTTC. Variable domain in full (rest from reference TRBV5-6 and TRBJ1-2): DAGVTQSPTHLIKTRGQQVTLRCSPKSGHDTVSWYQQALGQGPQFIFQYYEEEERQRGNFPDRFSGHQFPNYSSELNVNALLLGDSALYLCASSPVGGRTNYGYTFGSGTRLTVV.

The rearrangement joins TRBV6-5 to TRBJ1-4; 9 nucleotides agree with TRBD1. From germline, CDR1 is MNHEY and CDR2 SVGAGI. CDR3 length equals 16 residues. V shed 6 bases, J shed 8 bases, and the junction held 13 bases outside the gene matches. The CDR3 DNA reads as TGTGCCAGCAGGCGACGACAGGGGGATCAGGAAGAAAAACTGTTTTTT. This sequence encodes CASRRRQGDQEEKLFF.

V gene TRBV5-1 combines with J gene TRBJ2-7, with TRBD2 matching 13 bases. With V trimmed by 3 bases and J by 0 bases, 6 bases remained unmatched. Germline values: CDR1 SGHRS, CDR2 YFSETQ. The CDR3 length is 17 residues. The CDR3 loop is CASSSGLAGLSSYEQYF. The CDR3 DNA reads TGCGCCAGCAGCTCGGGACTAGCGGGGTTATCCTCCTACGAGCAGTACTTC. Variable domain in full (rest from reference TRBV5-1 and TRBJ2-7): KAGVTQTPRYLIKTRGQQVTLSCSPISGHRSVSWYQQTPGQGLQFLFEYFSETQRNKGNFPGRFSGRQFSNSRSEMNVSTLELGDSALYLCASSSGLAGLSSYEQYFGPGTRLTVT.

The chain couples TRBV6-5 to TRBJ2-3, with D perhaps given as TRBD1 or TRBD2 (5 bases each). This CDR3 region has 16 residues. Trimming removed 2 bases at V and 0 bases at J, with 12 bases between. CDR1 is MNHEY, CDR2 SVGAGI, per germline. The CDR3 sequence is CASSYEGTASTDTQYF. The CDR3 DNA is TGTGCCAGCAGTTACGAGGGGACGGCCAGCACAGATACGCAGTATTTT.

This clonotype was recorded a few times. The chain carries TRBV4-1 and TRBJ2-7, with TRBD2 matching over 8 bases. The germline V gene encodes CDR1 MGHRA and CDR2 YSYEKL. The J segment lost 2 bases and the V segment lost 5 bases, leaving 8 bases of the junction unmatched. CDR3 length: 15 residues. CDR3 region: CASSTQRGTTYEQYF. CDR3 DNA: TGCGCCAGCAGCACCCAGCGGGGGACCACCTACGAGCAGTACTTC.

The chain couples TRBV6-1 to TRBJ1-4; D is perhaps TRBD1 (6 bases). CDR1 MNHNS and CDR2 SASEGT come from the germline V gene. The length of the CDR3 is 15 residues. Trimming took off 6 bases at V and 5 bases at J, with 16 bases between the two ends. For the CDR3, the DNA is TGTGCCAGCAGGGACGACAGGAGCGCAAATGAAAAACTGTTTTTT. Protein sequence: CASRDDRSANEKLFF.

This clonotype was seen only a few times. The chain couples TRBV20-1 to TRBJ1-3, with unresolved D. V shed 0 bases and J shed 0 bases, with 9 bases lying between them. This CDR3 is built from 15 residues. Per germline, CDR1 DFQATT and CDR2 SNEGSKA (reference sequence). In DNA, the CDR3 is TGCAGTGCTAGAGACGTACGCCGCTCTGGAAACACCATATATTTT. Translation: CSARDVRRSGNTIYF.

About this clonotype itself: Here the CDR3 omits its conserved ending phenylalanine or tryptophan, so a read error is the likely source. CDR3 sequence reads: CSADTGTPAYNEQFS. CDR3 DNA: TGCAGTGCCGATACCGGGACCCCGGCCTACAATGAGCAGTTCTCC. The rearrangement links TRBV20-1 to TRBJ2-1; D may be TRBD1 or TRBD2 (5 bases each). V was trimmed by 6 bases and J by 2 bases, leaving 17 bases between them. The CDR3 extends over 15 amino acids. The germline V gene encodes CDR1 DFQATT and CDR2 SNEGSKA (reference sequence).

This rearrangement joins TRBV11-2 to TRBJ1-4; TRBD1 is a possible D gene (5 bases). V was cut by 5 bases and J by 8 bases, with 15 bases left in between. The CDR3 is 14 amino acids. CDR1 and CDR2 (germline): SGHAT, FQNNGV. CDR3 in amino acids: CASSLRTPTEKLFF. The DNA of the CDR3 is TGTGCCAGCAGCCTAAGGACACCCACGGAAAAACTGTTTTTT.

V and J are TRBV6-1 and TRBJ2-7; the D gene is possibly TRBD1 (6 bases). CDR1 and CDR2 from the germline V gene are MNHNS and SASEGT. There are 14 residues in the CDR3. Trimming removed 7 bases from V and 1 base from J, with 14 bases in between. CDR3 sequence reads: CASNAVQGSYEQYF. CDR3 coding DNA: TGTGCCAGCAACGCCGTACAGGGTTCCTACGAGCAGTACTTC.

The gene calls are TRBV28 and TRBJ1-3; 7 nucleotides agree with TRBD1. The V gene end was trimmed by 10 bases and the J gene end by 7 bases; junction bases not matched to a gene: 16. The CDR3 spans 15 residues. CDR1 and CDR2 (germline): MDHEN, SYDVKM. DNA for the CDR3: TGTGCCACCAAGGACAGGCTGAAGGAGGGGAACACCATATATTTT. It codes for CATKDRLKEGNTIYF.